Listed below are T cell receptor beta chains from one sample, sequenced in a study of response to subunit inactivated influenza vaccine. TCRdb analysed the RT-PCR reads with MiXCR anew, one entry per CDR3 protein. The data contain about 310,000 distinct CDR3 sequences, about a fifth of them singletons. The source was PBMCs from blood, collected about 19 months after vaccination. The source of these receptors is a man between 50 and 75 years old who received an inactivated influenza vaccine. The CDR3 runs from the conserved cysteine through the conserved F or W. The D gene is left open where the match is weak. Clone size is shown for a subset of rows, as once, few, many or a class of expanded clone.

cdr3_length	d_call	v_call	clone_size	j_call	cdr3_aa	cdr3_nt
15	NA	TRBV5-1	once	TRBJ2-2	CASSRTGTNTGELFF	TGCGCCAGCAGCCGGACTGGAACGAACACCGGGGAGCTGTTTTTT
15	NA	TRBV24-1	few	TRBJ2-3	CATSDEQTSTDTQYF	TGTGCCACCAGTGATGAGCAGACCAGCACAGATACGCAGTATTTT
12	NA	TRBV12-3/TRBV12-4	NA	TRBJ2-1	CASSFWGYEQFF	TGTGCCAGCAGTTTCTGGGGGTATGAGCAGTTCTTC
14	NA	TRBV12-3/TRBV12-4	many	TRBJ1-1	CASSLDWGGTEAFF	TGTGCCAGCAGTTTAGATTGGGGGGGCACTGAAGCTTTCTTT
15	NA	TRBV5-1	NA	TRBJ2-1	CASSFGTTSYNEQFF	TGCGCCAGCAGCTTTGGGACAACCTCCTACAATGAGCAGTTCTTC
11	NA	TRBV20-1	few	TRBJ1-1	CSAGISTEAFF	TGCAGTGCGGGGATTTCAACTGAAGCTTTCTTT
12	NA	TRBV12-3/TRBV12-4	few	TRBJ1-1	CASSTGRPEAFF	TGTGCCAGCAGTACAGGGCGCCCTGAAGCTTTCTTT
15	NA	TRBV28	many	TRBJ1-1	CASSPSTTLGTEAFF	TGTGCCAGCAGCCCAAGCACGACTCTTGGCACTGAAGCTTTCTTT
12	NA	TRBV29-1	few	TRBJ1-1	CSVEDSARVAFF	TGCAGCGTTGAAGATTCCGCTCGAGTAGCTTTCTTT
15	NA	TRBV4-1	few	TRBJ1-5	CASSQGVRVSQPQHF	TGCGCCAGCAGCCAAGGGGTCAGGGTAAGTCAGCCCCAGCATTTT
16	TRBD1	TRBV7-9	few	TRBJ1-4	CASSLRVTGDDEKLFF	TGTGCCAGCAGCTTACGTGTGACAGGGGATGATGAAAAACTGTTTTTT
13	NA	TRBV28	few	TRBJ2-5	CASRMLMKETQYF	TGTGCCAGCAGGATGCTGATGAAAGAGACCCAGTACTTC
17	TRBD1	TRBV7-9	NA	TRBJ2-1	CASSVGQGVLIYNEQFF	TGTGCCAGCAGCGTTGGACAGGGGGTACTAATCTACAATGAGCAGTTCTTC
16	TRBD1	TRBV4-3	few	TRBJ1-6	CASSQVGQGASSPLHF	TGCGCCAGCAGCCAAGTAGGACAGGGGGCAAGTTCACCCCTCCACTTT
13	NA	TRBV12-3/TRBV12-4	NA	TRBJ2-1	CASSLWGYNEQFF	TGTGCCAGCAGTTTATGGGGATACAATGAGCAGTTCTTC
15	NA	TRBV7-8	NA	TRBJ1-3	CASSPQAPSGNTIYF	TGTGCCAGCAGCCCTCAGGCCCCCTCTGGAAACACCATATATTTT
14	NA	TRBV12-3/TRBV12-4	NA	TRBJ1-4	CASSFWQENEKLFF	TGTGCCAGCAGTTTCTGGCAGGAAAATGAAAAACTGTTTTTT
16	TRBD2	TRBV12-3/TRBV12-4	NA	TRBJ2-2	CASKWTGGPHTGELFF	TGTGCCAGCAAGTGGACGGGAGGGCCCCACACCGGGGAGCTGTTTTTT
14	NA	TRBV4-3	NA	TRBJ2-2	CASSQGDWTGELFF	TGCGCCAGCAGCCAGGGGGATTGGACCGGGGAGCTGTTTTTT
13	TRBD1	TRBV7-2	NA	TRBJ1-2	CASSFGQGAGYTF	TGTGCCAGCAGCTTCGGGCAGGGGGCTGGCTACACCTTC
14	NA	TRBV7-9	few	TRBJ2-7	CASSEPGTASEQYF	TGTGCCAGCAGCGAACCCGGGACGGCCAGCGAGCAGTACTTC
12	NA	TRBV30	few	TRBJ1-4	CAWSGLGKKLFF	TGTGCCTGGAGTGGACTGGGGAAAAAACTGTTTTTT
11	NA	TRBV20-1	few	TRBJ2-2	CSAMHTGELFF	TGCAGTGCTATGCACACCGGGGAGCTGTTTTTT
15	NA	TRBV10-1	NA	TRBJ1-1	CASSEQGKGNTEAFF	TGCGCCAGCAGTGAGCAGGGTAAAGGGAACACTGAAGCTTTCTTT
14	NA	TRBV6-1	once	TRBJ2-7	CASTQRAGQTDQYF	TGTGCCAGCACCCAAAGGGCAGGCCAAACGGATCAGTACTTC
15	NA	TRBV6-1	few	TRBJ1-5	CASSESGRSNQPQHF	TGTGCCAGCAGTGAAAGTGGACGGTCCAATCAGCCCCAGCATTTT
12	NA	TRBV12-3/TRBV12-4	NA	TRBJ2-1	CASSSTGNEQFF	TGTGCCAGCAGTTCCACAGGGAATGAGCAGTTCTTC
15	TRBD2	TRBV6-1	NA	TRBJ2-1	CASRGGASGYNEQFF	TGTGCCAGCAGGGGAGGGGCTAGCGGATACAATGAGCAGTTCTTC
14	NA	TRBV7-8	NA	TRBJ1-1	CASSLGGDRAEAFF	TGTGCCAGCAGCTTAGGAGGAGATCGGGCTGAAGCTTTCTTT
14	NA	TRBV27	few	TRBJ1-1	CASSLLAGYTEAFF	TGTGCCAGCAGCCTACTCGCAGGGTACACTGAAGCTTTCTTT
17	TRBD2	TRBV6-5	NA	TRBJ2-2	CASSYSGRGSRTGELFF	TGTGCCAGCAGTTACTCGGGGCGCGGGAGTCGGACCGGGGAGCTGTTTTTT
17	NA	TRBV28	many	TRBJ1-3	CASSSSSPVGTGNTIYF	TGTGCCAGCAGTTCTTCTTCTCCCGTGGGCACAGGAAACACCATATATTTT
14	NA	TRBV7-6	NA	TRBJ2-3	CASSLATSSDTQYF	TGTGCCAGCAGCTTAGCGACTAGTTCAGATACGCAGTATTTT
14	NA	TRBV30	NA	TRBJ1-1	CAWNRGFGATEAFF	TGTGCCTGGAATCGAGGGTTTGGGGCCACTGAAGCTTTCTTT
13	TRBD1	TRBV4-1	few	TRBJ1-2	CASSQGTGDGYTF	TGCGCCAGCAGCCAAGGGACAGGGGATGGCTACACCTTC
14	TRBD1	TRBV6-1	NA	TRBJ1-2	CASSTTGQGYGYTF	TGTGCCAGCAGTACGACGGGACAGGGTTATGGCTACACCTTC
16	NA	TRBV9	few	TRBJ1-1	CASSVGGGGRGTEAFF	TGTGCCAGCAGCGTAGGAGGTGGGGGGCGGGGGACTGAAGCTTTCTTT
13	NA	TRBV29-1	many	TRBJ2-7	CSVRSWDDYEQYF	TGCAGCGTTAGGTCCTGGGACGACTACGAGCAGTACTTC
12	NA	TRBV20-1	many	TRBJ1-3	CSAIWRANTIYF	TGCAGTGCTATTTGGAGAGCGAACACCATATATTTT
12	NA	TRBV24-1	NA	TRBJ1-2	CATSVGAYGYTF	TGTGCCACCAGTGTGGGGGCCTATGGCTACACCTTC
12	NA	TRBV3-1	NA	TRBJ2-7	CASSRNPYEQYF	TGTGCCAGCAGCCGAAACCCCTACGAGCAGTACTTC
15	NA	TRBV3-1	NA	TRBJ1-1	CASRFQGSQGTEAFF	TGTGCCAGCCGATTTCAAGGTTCGCAAGGGACTGAAGCTTTCTTT
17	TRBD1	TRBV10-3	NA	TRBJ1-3	CAISEPKGQGRGNTIYF	TGTGCCATCAGTGAGCCAAAGGGACAGGGGAGAGGAAACACCATATATTTT
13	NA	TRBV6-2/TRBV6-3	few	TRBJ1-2	CASSKDGFYGYTF	TGTGCCAGCAGTAAGGACGGTTTCTATGGCTACACCTTC
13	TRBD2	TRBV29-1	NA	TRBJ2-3	CSVSGRSTDTQYF	TGCAGCGTTAGCGGGAGATCCACAGATACGCAGTATTTT
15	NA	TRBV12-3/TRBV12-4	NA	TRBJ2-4	CASSSRHLAKNIQYF	TGTGCCAGCAGCTCCCGACACCTAGCCAAAAACATTCAGTACTTC
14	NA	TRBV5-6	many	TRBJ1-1	CASSTQGVNTEAFF	TGTGCCAGCAGCACTCAGGGTGTGAACACTGAAGCTTTCTTT
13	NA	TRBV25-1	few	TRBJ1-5	CASSASQGQPQHF	TGTGCCAGCAGTGCATCCCAAGGTCAGCCCCAGCATTTT
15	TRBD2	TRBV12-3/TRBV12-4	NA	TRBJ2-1	CASSFSSGGRDEQFF	TGTGCCAGCAGTTTTTCTAGCGGGGGGCGGGATGAGCAGTTCTTC
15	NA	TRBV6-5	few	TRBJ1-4	CASSSTTGPREKLFF	TGTGCCAGCAGTTCTACGACAGGACCACGTGAAAAACTGTTTTTT
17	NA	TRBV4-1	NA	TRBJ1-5	CASSQDWPGQNNQPQHF	TGCGCCAGCAGCCAAGATTGGCCGGGACAAAATAATCAGCCCCAGCATTTT
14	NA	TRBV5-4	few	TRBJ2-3	CASSFPGGTDTQYF	TGTGCCAGCAGCTTCCCGGGGGGCACAGATACGCAGTATTTT
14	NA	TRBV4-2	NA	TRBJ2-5	CASSQEIKEGTQYF	TGTGCCAGCAGCCAAGAGATAAAGGAGGGGACCCAGTACTTC
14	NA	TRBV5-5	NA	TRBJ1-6	CASLPEAANSPLHF	TGTGCCAGCCTTCCTGAGGCGGCAAATTCACCCCTCCACTTT
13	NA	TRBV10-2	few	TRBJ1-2	CASRTGTIYGYTF	TGCGCCAGCCGAACCGGGACAATCTATGGCTACACCTTC
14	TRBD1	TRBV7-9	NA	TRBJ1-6	CASSTGTDNSPLHF	TGTGCCAGCAGCACCGGGACAGATAATTCACCCCTCCACTTT
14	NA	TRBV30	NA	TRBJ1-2	CAWRGKTLRYGYTF	TGTGCCTGGAGGGGCAAGACACTACGCTATGGCTACACCTTC
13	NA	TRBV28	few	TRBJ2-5	CAITGLSQETQYF	TGTGCCATTACGGGACTGAGCCAAGAGACCCAGTACTTC
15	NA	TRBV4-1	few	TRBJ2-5	CASSQYDRAQETQYF	TGCGCCAGCAGCCAATACGACAGAGCCCAAGAGACCCAGTACTTC